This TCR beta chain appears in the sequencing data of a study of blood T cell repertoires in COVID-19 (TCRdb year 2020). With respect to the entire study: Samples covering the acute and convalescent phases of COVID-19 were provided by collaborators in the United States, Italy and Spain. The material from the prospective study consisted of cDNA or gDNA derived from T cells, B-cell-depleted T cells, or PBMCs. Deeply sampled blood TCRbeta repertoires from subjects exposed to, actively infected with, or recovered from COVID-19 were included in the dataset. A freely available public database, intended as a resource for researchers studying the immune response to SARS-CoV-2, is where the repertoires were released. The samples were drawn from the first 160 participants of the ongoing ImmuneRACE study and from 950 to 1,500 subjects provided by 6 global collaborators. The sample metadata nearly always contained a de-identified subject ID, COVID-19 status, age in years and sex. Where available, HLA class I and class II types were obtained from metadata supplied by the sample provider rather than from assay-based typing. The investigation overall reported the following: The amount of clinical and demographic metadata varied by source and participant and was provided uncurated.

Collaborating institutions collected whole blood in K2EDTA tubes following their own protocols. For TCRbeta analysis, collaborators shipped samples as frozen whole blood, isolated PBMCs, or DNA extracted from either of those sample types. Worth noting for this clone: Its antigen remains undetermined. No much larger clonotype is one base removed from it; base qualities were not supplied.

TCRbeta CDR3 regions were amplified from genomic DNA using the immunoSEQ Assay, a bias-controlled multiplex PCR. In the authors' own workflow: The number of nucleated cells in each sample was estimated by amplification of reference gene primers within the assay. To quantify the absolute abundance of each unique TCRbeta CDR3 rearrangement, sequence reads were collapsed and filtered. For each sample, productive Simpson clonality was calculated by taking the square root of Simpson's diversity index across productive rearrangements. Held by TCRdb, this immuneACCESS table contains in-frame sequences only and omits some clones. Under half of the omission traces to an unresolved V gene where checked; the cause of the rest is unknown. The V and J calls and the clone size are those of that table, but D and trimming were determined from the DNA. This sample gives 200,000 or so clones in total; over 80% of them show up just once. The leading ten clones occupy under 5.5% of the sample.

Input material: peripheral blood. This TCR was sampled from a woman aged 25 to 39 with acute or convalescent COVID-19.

Read as DNA, the sequence is TGTGCCAGCAGGGACCCCGTGGCGGGAACCTCCGAGCAGTACTTC. Translated, it gives CASRDPVAGTSEQYF. The chain was built from TRBV28 and TRBJ2-7; the best D guess is TRBD2, with 6 bases matching. Deletion took 6 bases off V and 6 bases off J, with a span of 21 bases between the germline ends. Per the germline V gene, MDHEN is the CDR1 and SYDVKM is the CDR2. The CDR3 goes from the cysteine to the phenylalanine over 15 residues. The retained sequence is limited to the CDR3, 45 bases, with the frame set at the first base.